The next 25 T cell receptor beta chains were all read from a single sample in a study of T cell responses to AZD1222 COVID-19 vaccine. Only in-frame clones appear in the TCRdb table, and some are missing; sequencing was by immunoSEQ multiplex PCR. Of approximately 180,000 clones listed, roughly nine tenths are singletons. Sequencing was performed on peripheral blood, taken on day 0 of AZD1222 vaccination. Receptors originate from an adult in good health.

The genes are TRBV6-1 and TRBJ2-2; 12 bases align to TRBD2. CDR1 is MNHNS and CDR2 is SASEGT in the germline V gene. The CDR3 extends over 15 amino acids. The junction had 2 bases not matched to a gene; V was cut back by 1 base and J by 8 bases. The CDR3 DNA reads as TGTGCCAGCAGTGAAGGGACTAGCGGGACAGGGGAGCTGTTTTTT. This encodes CASSEGTSGTGELFF.

The chain uses TRBV19 and TRBJ1-5; D is possibly TRBD1 (5 bases). The germline V gene has CDR1 LNHDA and CDR2 SQIVND (reference sequence). Trimming took 9 bases from V and 5 from J, leaving 14 bases between them. CDR3 length equals 13 residues. The CDR3 DNA follows: TGTGCCAGCTCCCAGGGAGTACATCAGCCCCAGCATTTT. Its protein product is CASSQGVHQPQHF.

The chain uses TRBV2 and TRBJ1-1; D gene uncertain. Looked up from germline, CDR1 is SNHLY and CDR2 is FYNNEI. The ends were cut back, 2 bases at V and 0 bases at J, with 7 bases in the middle. The CDR3 length is 14 residues. CDR3 bases: TGTGCCAGCAGTGAAATAGTTATGAACACTGAAGCTTTCTTT. Protein product: CASSEIVMNTEAFF.

The CDR3 nucleotides are TGTGCCAGCAGTTTACTATTTAACACCGGGGAGCTGTTTTTT. It specifies CASSLLFNTGELFF. The chain employs TRBV27 and TRBJ2-2; D uncertain. The CDR3 extends over 14 amino acids. V was cut by 2 bases and J by 2 bases, with 6 bases left in between. CDR1 is MNHEY, CDR2 SMNVEV, per germline (reference sequence).

The chain employs TRBV14 and TRBJ1-3; D remains ambiguous. The CDR3 is made up of 16 amino acids. V lost 3 bases to trimming and J lost 0 bases, with 12 bases between them. The germline V gene encodes CDR1 SGHDN and CDR2 FVKESK. The CDR3 spells CASSHLPVISGNTIYF. As DNA, the CDR3 is TGTGCCAGCAGCCACTTGCCGGTTATCTCTGGAAACACCATATATTTT.

The CDR3 sequence: CASSRRGGSSYEQYF. CDR3 nucleotides: TGTGCCAGCAGCCGCCGGGGGGGGAGCTCCTACGAGCAGTACTTC. The genes are TRBV14 and TRBJ2-7, with 8 bases fitting TRBD2. The junction had 5 bases not matched to a gene; V was cut back by 4 bases and J by 0 bases. CDR3 length: 15 residues. The germline V gene encodes CDR1 SGHDN and CDR2 FVKESK.

The CDR3 loop is CASTAGRLAGSAEQYF. CDR3 sequence (DNA): TGTGCCAGCACCGCGGGTAGACTAGCGGGATCGGCCGAGCAGTACTTC. The genes are TRBV2 and TRBJ2-7; 11 bases are shared with TRBD2. Germline CDR1 and CDR2: SNHLY and FYNNEI. The CDR3 extends over 16 amino acids. Germline trimming cut 7 bases from V and 6 bases from J; bases unmatched to any gene: 14.

The chain links TRBV21-1 to TRBJ1-5. TRBV21-1 is described as a pseudogene. The CDR3 spans 15 residues. CDR3 nucleotide sequence: TGTGCCAGCAGCAAAGGTATGGGGAACAATCAGCCCCAGCATTTT. It specifies CASSKGMGNNQPQHF.

This chain uses TRBV5-1 with TRBJ2-3; D gene unclear. With 0 bases removed from V and 2 bases from J, the gap between germline ends came to 7 bases. This CDR3 has 14 amino acids. Germline lookup yields CDR1 SGHRS and CDR2 YFSETQ. The CDR3 region is CASSLGASTDTQYF. The DNA of the CDR3 is TGCGCCAGCAGCTTGGGAGCTTCCACAGATACGCAGTATTTT.

This rearrangement joins TRBV4-1 to TRBJ1-3; D call uncertain. CDR3 length: 17 residues. CDR1 and CDR2 from the germline V gene are MGHRA and YSYEKL. Between the trimmed V and J ends, which lost 0 bases and 0 bases, there was a span of 12 bases. CDR3 DNA: TGCGCCAGCAGCCAAGAGGGGAACCCAGGCTCTGGAAACACCATATATTTT. Translated: CASSQEGNPGSGNTIYF.

The chain employs TRBV19 and TRBJ2-7, with D possibly TRBD1 on 6 matching bases. Germline values: CDR1 LNHDA, CDR2 SQIVND (reference sequence). This CDR3 contains 14 residues. The ends were cut back, 5 bases at V and 1 base at J, with 12 bases in the middle. CDR3 residues: CASSAYRESYEQYF. CDR3 DNA sequence: TGTGCCAGTAGTGCCTACAGGGAGTCCTACGAGCAGTACTTC.

The table lists this clone with a count of one. The chain employs TRBV19 and TRBJ1-2; 9 positions match TRBD1. Trimming at V came to 5 bases and at J to 4 bases, leaving 8 bases not matched to a gene. The germline V gene encodes CDR1 LNHDA and CDR2 SQIVND (reference sequence). The CDR3 is 15 amino acids. CDR3 amino acids: CASSAPPGQGYGYTF. CDR3 DNA sequence: TGTGCCAGTAGTGCCCCCCCGGGACAGGGCTATGGCTACACCTTC.

V and J are TRBV29-1 and TRBJ2-1; D is perhaps TRBD2 (5 bases). CDR3 size: 13 residues. V was clipped by 7 bases and J by 7 bases, with 17 bases between them. Germline lookup yields CDR1 SQVTM and CDR2 ANQGSEA. The CDR3 sequence is CSGFGGLANEQFF. CDR3 bases: TGCAGCGGCTTCGGAGGCCTGGCGAATGAGCAGTTCTTC.

The V call is TRBV6-5, the J call TRBJ1-2, with D hard to call. V was trimmed by 6 bases and J by 3 bases, leaving 17 bases between them. The CDR3 contains 15 residues. Germline V CDR1 and CDR2: MNHEY, SVGAGI. CDR3 DNA sequence: TGTGCCAGCAGCGGAGGGAGGGTCCCCTACTATGGCTACACCTTC. Amino acids: CASSGGRVPYYGYTF.

J is TRBJ1-2 and V is TRBV19; D is possibly TRBD1 (5 bases). The ends were cut back, 3 bases at V and 0 bases at J, with 11 bases in the middle. There are 15 residues in the CDR3. The germline CDR1 and CDR2 sequences are LNHDA and SQIVND (reference sequence). The CDR3 here is CASSITGKSNYGYTF. The CDR3 DNA is TGTGCCAGTAGTATCACAGGCAAGTCTAACTATGGCTACACCTTC.

The chain links TRBV7-2 to TRBJ1-2; TRBD1 agrees at 10 bases. The CDR3 spans 14 residues. Germline trimming cut 4 bases from V and 6 bases from J; bases unmatched to any gene: 5. CDR1 is SGHTA and CDR2 is FQGNSA in the germline V gene. The CDR3 reads CASSWAGTGDGYTF. Here the CDR3 DNA reads TGTGCCAGCAGCTGGGCAGGGACAGGGGATGGCTACACCTTC.

The chain has TRBV7-6 and TRBJ1-1; D remains unclear. Trimming took 6 bases from V and 0 from J, leaving 14 bases between them. Germline CDR1 and CDR2: SGHVS and FNYEAQ. The CDR3 consists of 15 residues. The CDR3 DNA is TGTGCCAGCAGTGAAGGCCTAACTATGAACACTGAAGCTTTCTTT. Its protein product is CASSEGLTMNTEAFF.

This clone has just one count. The chain links TRBV10-3 to TRBJ2-5; 9 bases agree with TRBD1. The CDR3 consists of 13 residues. Trimming cost V 8 bases and J 6 bases; bases outside gene matches: 7. Germline V gives CDR1 ENHRY, CDR2 SYGVKD. DNA of the CDR3: TGTGCCATCGGAGAACAGGGGGCGAAGACCCAGTACTTC. This gives the protein CAIGEQGAKTQYF.

The chain couples TRBV5-5 to TRBJ1-6, with 10 bases fitting TRBD1. The V gene end was trimmed by 4 bases and the J gene end by 9 bases; junction bases not matched to a gene: 10. Germline V gene lookup returns CDR1 SGHKS and CDR2 YYEKEE (reference sequence). The CDR3 is made up of 16 amino acids. As DNA, the CDR3 is TGTGCCAGCAGCCCAGGGACAGGGGTAGGGACTTCACCCCTCCACTTT. Protein sequence: CASSPGTGVGTSPLHF.

Note on this clone: The same CDR3 arises from other DNA sequences in this sample as well. The rearrangement links TRBV18 to TRBJ2-5; unclear D gene. Germline lookup yields CDR1 KGHSH and CDR2 LQKENI. The CDR3 is made up of 12 amino acids. V gave up 3 bases and J gave up 0 bases, with 2 bases separating them. This chain's CDR3 is CASSPYQETQYF. Here the CDR3 DNA reads TGTGCCAGCTCACCGTACCAAGAGACCCAGTACTTC.

This clone showed up just once. The V call is TRBV14, the J call TRBJ2-5; D gene ambiguous. Germline V gives CDR1 SGHDN, CDR2 FVKESK. With 1 base removed from V and 5 bases from J, the gap between germline ends came to 8 bases. The CDR3 sequence is 13 residues long. Here the CDR3 DNA reads TGTGCCAGCAGCCAAGGGAGCCGGGAGACCCAGTACTTC. Amino acids: CASSQGSRETQYF.

The genes are TRBV19 and TRBJ1-5; 9 positions agree with TRBD1. V dropped 5 bases and J dropped 9; count of bases not matched to a gene: 14. The CDR3 runs to 16 residues. The germline gives CDR1 LNHDA, CDR2 SQIVND (reference sequence). CDR3 in DNA: TGTGCCAGTAGTGTAGTGGCTACAGGGGGCTTTAGGCCCCAGCATTTT. Translated, it gives CASSVVATGGFRPQHF.

The rearrangement uses TRBV19 and TRBJ1-2; D gene ambiguous. Germline CDR1 is LNHDA and CDR2 is SQIVND (reference sequence). V was trimmed by 10 bases and J by 4 bases, leaving 16 bases between them. CDR3 length: 13 residues. Here the CDR3 DNA reads TGTGCCACTCGTAGTCTGGGGAGCTATGGCTACACCTTC. Translation: CATRSLGSYGYTF. The full variable domain, rest sourced from reference TRBV19 and TRBJ1-2, is DGGITQSPKYLFRKEGQNVTLSCEQNLNHDAMYWYRQDPGQGLRLIYYSQIVNDFQKGDIAEGYSVSREKKESFPLTVTSAQKNPTAFYLCATRSLGSYGYTFGSGTRLTVV.

CDR3 coding DNA: TGTGCCAGCAGCTTAGGACAGATCTATGGCTACACCTTC. This encodes CASSLGQIYGYTF. J is TRBJ1-2 and V is TRBV7-9; TRBD1 is a possible D gene (5 bases). Germline-derived CDR1 and CDR2 are SEHNR and FQNEAQ (reference sequence). This CDR3 contains 13 residues. V lost 1 base and J 4 bases, leaving 7 bases between the germline ends.

The chain combines TRBV29-1 with TRBJ1-3, with D hard to call. V gave up 2 bases and J gave up 0 bases, with 5 bases separating them. This CDR3 comprises 13 residues. CDR1 and CDR2 from the germline V gene are SQVTM and ANQGSEA. The DNA for the CDR3 is TGCAGCGTTGAACCGAACTCTGGAAACACCATATATTTT. This codes for CSVEPNSGNTIYF.